This T cell receptor beta chain is drawn from a study of identical twins. General study results and limits: Twins' surplus sharing was weaker for beta out-of-frame sequences.

The authors used template switching to add a universal primer site and gave cDNA unique molecular identifiers. TCRdb redid the calling of the 5' RACE reads with MiXCR, one entry per CDR3 protein. The table has 300,000 or so distinct CDR3 sequences, roughly 9.8% seen once; the top ten hold roughly 6.4%. This clonotype has a handful of counts. Its antigen is not identified. V shed 1 base and J 5 bases; nucleotides not matched to a gene: 1. Germline V lookup: CDR1 SGHVS, CDR2 FNYEAQ. The CDR3 totals 15 residues. These data also formed part of another study, on yellow fever vaccine responses in identical twins.

Sequencing input: CD8+ T cells sorted from blood. The gene calls are TRBV7-6 and TRBJ2-1; 11 bases are a match to TRBD2. The origin of this receptor is a woman between 18 and 30 years old in good health. CDR3 DNA sequence: TGTGCCAGCAGCTTAGTTAGCGGGAGGGACAATGAGCAGTTCTTC. Encoded protein: CASSLVSGRDNEQFF.